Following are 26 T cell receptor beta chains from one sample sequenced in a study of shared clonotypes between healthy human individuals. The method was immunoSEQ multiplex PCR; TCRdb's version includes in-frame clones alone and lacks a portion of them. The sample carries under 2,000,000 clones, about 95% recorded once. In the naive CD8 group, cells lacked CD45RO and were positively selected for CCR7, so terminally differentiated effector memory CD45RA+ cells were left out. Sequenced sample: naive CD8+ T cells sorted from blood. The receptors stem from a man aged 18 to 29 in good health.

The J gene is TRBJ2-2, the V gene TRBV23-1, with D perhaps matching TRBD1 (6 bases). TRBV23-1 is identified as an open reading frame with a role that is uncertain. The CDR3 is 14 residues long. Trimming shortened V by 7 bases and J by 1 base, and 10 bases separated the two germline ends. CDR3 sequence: CASTWTENTGELFF. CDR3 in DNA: TGCGCCAGCACCTGGACAGAGAACACCGGGGAGCTGTTTTTT.

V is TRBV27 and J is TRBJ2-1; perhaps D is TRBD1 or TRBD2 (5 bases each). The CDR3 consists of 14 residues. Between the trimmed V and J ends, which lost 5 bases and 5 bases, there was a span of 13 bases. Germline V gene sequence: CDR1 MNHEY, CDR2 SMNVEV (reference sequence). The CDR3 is CASSERGPHNEQFF. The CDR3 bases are TGTGCCAGCAGTGAGAGGGGACCCCACAATGAGCAGTTCTTC.

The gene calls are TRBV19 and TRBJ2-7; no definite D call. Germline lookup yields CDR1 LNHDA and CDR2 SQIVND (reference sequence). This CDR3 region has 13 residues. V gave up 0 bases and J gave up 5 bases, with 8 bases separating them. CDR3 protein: CASSIDPGNEQYF. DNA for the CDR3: TGTGCCAGTAGTATAGATCCGGGCAACGAGCAGTACTTC.

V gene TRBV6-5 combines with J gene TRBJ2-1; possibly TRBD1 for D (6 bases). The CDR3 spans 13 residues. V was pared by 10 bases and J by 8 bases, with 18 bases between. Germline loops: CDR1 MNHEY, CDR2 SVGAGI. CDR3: CATGTTSSYEQFF. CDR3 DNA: TGTGCCACCGGGACAACCTCTTCGTATGAGCAGTTCTTC.

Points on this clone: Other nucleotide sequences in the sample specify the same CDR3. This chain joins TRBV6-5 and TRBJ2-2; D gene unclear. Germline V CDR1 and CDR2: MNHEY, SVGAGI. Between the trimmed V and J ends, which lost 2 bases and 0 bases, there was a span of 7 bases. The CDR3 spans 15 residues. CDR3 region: CASSYGSANTGELFF. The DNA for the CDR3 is TGTGCCAGCAGTTACGGTTCAGCGAACACCGGGGAGCTGTTTTTT.

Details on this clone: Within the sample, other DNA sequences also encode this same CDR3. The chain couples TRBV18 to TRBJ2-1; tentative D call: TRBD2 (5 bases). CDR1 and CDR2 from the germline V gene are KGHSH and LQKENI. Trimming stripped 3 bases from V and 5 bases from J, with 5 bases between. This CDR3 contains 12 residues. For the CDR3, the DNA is TGTGCCAGCTCACCCGGGGACAATGAGCAGTTCTTC. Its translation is CASSPGDNEQFF. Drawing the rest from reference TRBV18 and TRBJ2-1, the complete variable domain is NAGVMQNPRHLVRRRGQEARLRCSPMKGHSHVYWYRQLPEEGLKFMVYLQKENIIDESGMPKERFSAEFPKEGPSILRIQQVVRGDSAAYFCASSPGDNEQFFGPGTRLTVL.

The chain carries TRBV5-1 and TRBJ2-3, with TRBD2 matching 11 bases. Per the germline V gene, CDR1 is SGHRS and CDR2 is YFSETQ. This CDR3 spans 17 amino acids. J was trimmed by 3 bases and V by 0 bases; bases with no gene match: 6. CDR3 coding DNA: TGCGCCAGCAGCTTGGAGTACTGGACTAGCGGGACAGATACGCAGTATTTT. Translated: CASSLEYWTSGTDTQYF.

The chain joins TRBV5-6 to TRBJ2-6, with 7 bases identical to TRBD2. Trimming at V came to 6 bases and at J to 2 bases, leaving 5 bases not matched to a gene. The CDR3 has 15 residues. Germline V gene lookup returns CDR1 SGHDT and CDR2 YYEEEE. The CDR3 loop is CASTIRGAGANVLTF. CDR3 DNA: TGTGCCAGCACCATTCGGGGGGCTGGGGCCAACGTCCTGACTTTC.

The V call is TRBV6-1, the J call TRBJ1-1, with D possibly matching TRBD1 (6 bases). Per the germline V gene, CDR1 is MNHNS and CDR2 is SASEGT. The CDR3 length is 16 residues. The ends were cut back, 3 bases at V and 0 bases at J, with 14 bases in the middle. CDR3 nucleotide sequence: TGTGCCAGCAGTGAGTGGGAGGGACATGTGAACACTGAAGCTTTCTTT. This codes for CASSEWEGHVNTEAFF.

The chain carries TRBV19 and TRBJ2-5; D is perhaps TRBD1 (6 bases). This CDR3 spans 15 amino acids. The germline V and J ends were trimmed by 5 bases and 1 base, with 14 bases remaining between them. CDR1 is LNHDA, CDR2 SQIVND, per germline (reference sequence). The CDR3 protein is CASSGSDSFQETQYF. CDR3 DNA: TGTGCCAGTAGTGGTTCGGACAGTTTCCAAGAGACCCAGTACTTC.

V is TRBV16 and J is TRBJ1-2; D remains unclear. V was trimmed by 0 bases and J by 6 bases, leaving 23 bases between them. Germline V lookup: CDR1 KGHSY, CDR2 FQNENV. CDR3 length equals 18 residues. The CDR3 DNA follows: TGTGCCAGCAGCCAATCTTGGGCAGGATCCGCCACTGGGGATGGCTACACCTTC. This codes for CASSQSWAGSATGDGYTF.

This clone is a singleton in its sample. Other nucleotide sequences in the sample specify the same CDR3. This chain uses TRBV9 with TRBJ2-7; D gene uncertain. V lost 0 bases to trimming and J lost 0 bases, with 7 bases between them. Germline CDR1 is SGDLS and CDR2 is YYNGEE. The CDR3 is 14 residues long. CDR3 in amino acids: CASSVVPSSYEQYF. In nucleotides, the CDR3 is TGTGCCAGCAGCGTAGTCCCGAGCTCCTACGAGCAGTACTTC.

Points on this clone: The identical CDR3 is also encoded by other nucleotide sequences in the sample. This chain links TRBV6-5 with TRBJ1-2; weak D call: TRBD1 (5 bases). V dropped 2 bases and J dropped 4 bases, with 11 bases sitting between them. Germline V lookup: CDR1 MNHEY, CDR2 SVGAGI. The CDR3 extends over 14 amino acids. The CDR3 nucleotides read TGTGCCAGCAGTTACGGGCAGGGCCTCTATGGCTACACCTTC. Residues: CASSYGQGLYGYTF.

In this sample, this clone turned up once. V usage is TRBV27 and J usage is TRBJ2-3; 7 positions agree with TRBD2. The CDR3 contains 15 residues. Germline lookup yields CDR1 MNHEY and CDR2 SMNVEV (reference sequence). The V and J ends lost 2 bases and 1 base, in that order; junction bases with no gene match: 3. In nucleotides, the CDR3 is TGTGCCAGCAGTTTAATTCTAGCGGGCACAGATACGCAGTATTTT. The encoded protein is CASSLILAGTDTQYF.

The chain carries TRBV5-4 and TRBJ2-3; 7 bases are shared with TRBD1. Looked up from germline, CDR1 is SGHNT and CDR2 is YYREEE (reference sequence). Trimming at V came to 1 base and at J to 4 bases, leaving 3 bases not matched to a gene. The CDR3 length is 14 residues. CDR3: CASSLTGDPDTQYF. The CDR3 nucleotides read TGTGCCAGCAGCTTGACAGGGGATCCAGATACGCAGTATTTT.

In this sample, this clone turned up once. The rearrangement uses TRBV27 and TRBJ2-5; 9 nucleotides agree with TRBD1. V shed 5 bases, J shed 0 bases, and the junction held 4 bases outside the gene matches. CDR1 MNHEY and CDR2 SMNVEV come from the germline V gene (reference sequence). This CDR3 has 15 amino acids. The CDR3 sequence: CASSMDRGDQETQYF. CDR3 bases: TGTGCCAGCAGTATGGACAGGGGTGACCAAGAGACCCAGTACTTC.

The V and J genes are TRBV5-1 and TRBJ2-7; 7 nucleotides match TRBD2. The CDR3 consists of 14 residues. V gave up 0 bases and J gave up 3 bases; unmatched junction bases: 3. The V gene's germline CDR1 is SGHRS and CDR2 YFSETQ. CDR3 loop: CASSLGLANYEQYF. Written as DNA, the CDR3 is TGCGCCAGCAGCTTGGGACTAGCAAACTACGAGCAGTACTTC.

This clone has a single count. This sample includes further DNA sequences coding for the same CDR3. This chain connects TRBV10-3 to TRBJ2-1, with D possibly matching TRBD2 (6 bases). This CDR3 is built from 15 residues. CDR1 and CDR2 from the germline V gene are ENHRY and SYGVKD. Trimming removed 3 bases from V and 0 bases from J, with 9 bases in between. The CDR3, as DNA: TGTGCCATCAGTGACGGAGGGGACTCCTACAATGAGCAGTTCTTC. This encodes CAISDGGDSYNEQFF.

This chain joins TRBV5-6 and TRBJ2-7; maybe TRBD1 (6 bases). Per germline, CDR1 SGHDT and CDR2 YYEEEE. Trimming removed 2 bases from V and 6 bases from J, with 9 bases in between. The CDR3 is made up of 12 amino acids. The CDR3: CASSFNRVEQYF. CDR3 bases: TGTGCCAGCAGCTTCAACAGGGTCGAGCAGTACTTC.

CDR3 in DNA: TGCGCCAGCAGCGACGGACAGGGTGCAGATACGCAGTATTTT. This codes for CASSDGQGADTQYF. The chain joins TRBV4-3 to TRBJ2-3, with TRBD1 matching 8 bases. The CDR3 is 14 residues long. The germline CDR1 and CDR2 sequences are LGHNA and YSLEER. V gave up 5 bases and J gave up 4 bases; unmatched junction bases: 5.

CDR3 DNA sequence: TGTGCCAGCAAGGCCACATGGTCCTACGAGCAGTACTTC. It translates to CASKATWSYEQYF. This rearrangement joins TRBV6-6 to TRBJ2-7; D not certain. V shed 7 bases and J shed 1 base, with 11 bases lying between them. This CDR3 comprises 13 residues. The germline V gene has CDR1 MNHNY and CDR2 SVGAGI (reference sequence).

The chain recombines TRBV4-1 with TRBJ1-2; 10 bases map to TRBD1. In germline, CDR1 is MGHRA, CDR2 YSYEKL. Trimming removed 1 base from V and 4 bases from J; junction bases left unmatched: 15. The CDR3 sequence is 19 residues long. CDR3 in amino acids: CASSQVPLGGTGAFYGYTF. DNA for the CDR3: TGCGCCAGCAGCCAAGTTCCCTTGGGAGGGACAGGGGCCTTCTATGGCTACACCTTC.

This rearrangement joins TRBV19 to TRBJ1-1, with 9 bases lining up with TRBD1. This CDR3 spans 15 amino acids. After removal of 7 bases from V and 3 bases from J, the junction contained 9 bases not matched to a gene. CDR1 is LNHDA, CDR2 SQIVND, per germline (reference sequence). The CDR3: CASIRTGVGDTEAFF. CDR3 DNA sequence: TGTGCCAGTATTAGGACAGGGGTTGGGGACACTGAAGCTTTCTTT.

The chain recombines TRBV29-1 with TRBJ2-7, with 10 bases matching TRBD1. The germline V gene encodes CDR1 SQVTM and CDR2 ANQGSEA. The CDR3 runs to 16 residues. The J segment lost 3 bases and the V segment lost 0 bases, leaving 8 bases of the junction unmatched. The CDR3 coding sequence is TGCAGCGTTGAAGATCGGGGGACAGGGGTGCACTACGAGCAGTACTTC. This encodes CSVEDRGTGVHYEQYF.

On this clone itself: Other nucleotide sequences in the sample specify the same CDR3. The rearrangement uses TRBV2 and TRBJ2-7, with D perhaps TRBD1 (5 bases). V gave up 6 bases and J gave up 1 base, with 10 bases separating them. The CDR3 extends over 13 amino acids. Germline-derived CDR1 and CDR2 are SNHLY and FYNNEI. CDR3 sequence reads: CASRGLGSYEQYF. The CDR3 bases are TGTGCCAGCAGGGGGCTCGGGTCCTACGAGCAGTACTTC.

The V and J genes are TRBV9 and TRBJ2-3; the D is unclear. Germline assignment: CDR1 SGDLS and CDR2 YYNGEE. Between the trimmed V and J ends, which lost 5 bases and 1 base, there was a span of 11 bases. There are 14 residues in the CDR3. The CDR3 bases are TGTGCCAGCAGTCTTGATCAGGGCACAGATACGCAGTATTTT. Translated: CASSLDQGTDTQYF.